This T cell receptor beta chain was observed in a study of monozygotic twins with inflammatory bowel disease. TCRdb re-called the 5' RACE reads; one entry per CDR3 protein, DNA not given. The sample table sets out about 210,000 distinct CDR3 sequences. This CDR3 comprises 16 residues. Germline-derived CDR1 and CDR2 are SGHVS and FNYEAQ. Broader study findings: Researchers report that IBD patients shared fewer clonotypes with others than healthy twins, especially amid disease activity.

As regards this clonotype: The target antigen is unknown.

Material for sequencing was blood. This rearrangement joins TRBV7-6 to TRBJ1-2. The receptor was isolated from a human donor with ulcerative colitis or Crohn's disease, or a healthy co-twin of an affected twin (not recorded which). The CDR3 sequence is CASSLAPPGSNYGYTF.